A selection of T cell receptor beta chains follows, all from one sample in a study of control samples from healthy donors and cancer patients. TCRdb keeps only in-frame clones here, not all; method: immunoSEQ multiplex PCR. The table has about 59,000 clones, under 95% seen once; the top ten hold around 1.7%. The specimen was PBMCs. The receptors come from a man aged 35 to 55 with colorectal cancer. The CDR3 runs from the conserved cysteine through the conserved F or W. A D gene is named only where the DNA matches it firmly. Not every row has a clone size; where given, it reads once, few, many or a size class.

v_gene	abundance	d_gene	j_gene	CDR3nt	CDR3aa
TRBV4-1	-	-	TRBJ1-3	TGCGCCAGCCGGGCCACGGGTGGAAACACCATATATTTT	CASRATGGNTIYF
TRBV5-4	-	TRBD1	TRBJ1-4	TGTGCCAGCAGCGAGACAGGGGTGAGAAGTGAAAAACTGTTTTTT	CASSETGVRSEKLFF
TRBV2	once	-	TRBJ1-5	TGTGCCAGCACCGAAGAGGAGACACCCAATCAGCCCCAGCATTTT	CASTEEETPNQPQHF
TRBV20-1	-	TRBD1	TRBJ2-1	TGCAGTGCTATCACAGGGGGCCCTCAGTTCTTC	CSAITGGPQFF
TRBV27	-	-	TRBJ2-7	TGTGCCAGCAGTTTATCGATCAGGGACGTCGAGCAGTACTTC	CASSLSIRDVEQYF
TRBV5-1	-	TRBD2	TRBJ2-3	TGCGCCAGCAGCTCTTTGGCGGGGGGGCCAGATACGCAGTATTTT	CASSSLAGGPDTQYF
TRBV6-5	-	TRBD2	TRBJ2-3	TGTGCCAGTCAGACTAGCTCCGGGTTAGATACGCAGTATTTT	CASQTSSGLDTQYF
TRBV18	-	-	TRBJ2-7	TGTGCCAGCTCACCTGAGGCCTACGAGCAGTACTTC	CASSPEAYEQYF
TRBV2	-	-	TRBJ1-1	TGTGCCAGCAGTGCTCGGGCAGGGACAAGGTCCCCGCGGGCTTTCTTT	CASSARAGTRSPRAFF
TRBV3-1/TRBV3-2	few	-	TRBJ1-2	TGTGCCAGCAGCTCGAAGGGGGGTTTCGATGGCTACACCTTC	CASSSKGGFDGYTF
TRBV6-1	-	TRBD2	TRBJ2-1	TGTGCCAGCAGTGCCTCTGGGGCGGGGGGCCGAAATACATATGAGCAGTTCTTC	CASSASGAGGRNTYEQFF
TRBV4-3	-	-	TRBJ2-4	TGCGCCAGCAGCCACGGACAGAAAAACATTCAGTACTTC	CASSHGQKNIQYF
TRBV2	-	TRBD1	TRBJ1-1	TGTGCCAGCAGGGGACAGGGGGCTACTGAAGCTTTCTTT	CASRGQGATEAFF
TRBV4-1	-	TRBD2	TRBJ2-5	TGCGCCAGCAATCTAGCGGGGGGGCCTGCGGAGACCCAGTACTTC	CASNLAGGPAETQYF
TRBV5-1	-	-	TRBJ2-5	TGCGCCAGCAGCTTGGCAGGGTTGGATCGAGAGACCCAGTACTTC	CASSLAGLDRETQYF
TRBV10-1	-	-	TRBJ1-5	TGCGCCGGACCCGATCACAATCAGCCCCAGCATTTT	CAGPDHNQPQHF
TRBV5-1	-	-	TRBJ1-4	TGCGCCAGCAGCGATCCGGGGACCTATAATGAAAAACTGTTTTTT	CASSDPGTYNEKLFF
TRBV5-1	-	TRBD1	TRBJ2-5	TGCGCCAGCAGTCAAGGACAGGGACAGGAGACCCAGTACTTC	CASSQGQGQETQYF
TRBV15	-	TRBD1	TRBJ2-1	TGTGCCACCAGCAGAGATCCCACTTATAATAGCAGGGGGCCGAATGAGCAGTTCTTC	CATSRDPTYNSRGPNEQFF
TRBV7-7	-	TRBD2	TRBJ2-1	TGTGCCAGCAGCCTCTCTGGGGGGGGATTCGATGAGCAGTTCTTC	CASSLSGGGFDEQFF
TRBV2	-	-	TRBJ1-1	TGTGCCAGCAGGTACGGGAGCGGTGGGACTGAAGCTTTCTTT	CASRYGSGGTEAFF
TRBV2	-	-	TRBJ1-2	TGTGCCAGCAGAATGGAGGGTAACTATGGCTACACCTTC	CASRMEGNYGYTF
TRBV5-1	-	TRBD2	TRBJ2-3	TGCGCCAGCAGTTCTAGCGGGGAGGGTACGCAGTATTTT	CASSSSGEGTQYF
TRBV7-9	-	TRBD1	TRBJ2-1	TGTGCCAGCAGCTTAAGTCTCGGGACAGGAGGGCGAAATGAGCAGTTCTTC	CASSLSLGTGGRNEQFF
TRBV30	-	TRBD1	TRBJ2-5	TGTGCCTGGAGTGGGTTTGACAGGGATGAGACCCAGTACTTC	CAWSGFDRDETQYF
TRBV5-5	-	TRBD2	TRBJ2-2	TGTGCCAGCAGCTTACTAGCGGGGGAGAAAAATGGGACCGGGGAGCTGTTTTTT	CASSLLAGEKNGTGELFF
TRBV19	-	-	TRBJ1-5	TGTGCCAGTAGTATAGTCGCCCCCTTGGGGAGGGACTATCAGCCCCAGCATTTT	CASSIVAPLGRDYQPQHF
TRBV18	-	TRBD1	TRBJ1-1	TGTGCCAGCTCCCTGGGACAGGGAGAGAACACTGAAGCTTTCTTT	CASSLGQGENTEAFF
TRBV19	-	-	TRBJ1-2	TGTGCCAGTAGTATTTCGCGGGATCCGGCCAACTATGGCTACACCTTC	CASSISRDPANYGYTF
TRBV6-2/TRBV6-3	-	-	TRBJ1-3	TGTGCCAGCAGGTACCGGGACACCCTGGGACCAGGAAACACCATATATTTT	CASRYRDTLGPGNTIYF
TRBV12-3/TRBV12-4	-	-	TRBJ2-2	TGTGCCAGCAGCCGACAGTTAACCGGGGAGCTGTTTTTT	CASSRQLTGELFF
TRBV19	-	TRBD1	TRBJ2-4	TGTGCCATAGGGACAGGGGGGGGCATTCAGTACTTC	CAIGTGGGIQYF
TRBV30	-	-	TRBJ1-1	TGTGCCTGGGGCGCACAGGGATCGGGAGCTTTCTTT	CAWGAQGSGAFF
TRBV6-5	-	TRBD1	TRBJ2-2	TGTGCCAGCAGGGGGACAGCTGAAACCGGGGAGCTGTTTTTT	CASRGTAETGELFF
TRBV6-5	-	TRBD1	TRBJ1-2	TGTGCCAGCAGTTACTCCCGGTATGAGGGGGCAGGTGGCTACACCTTC	CASSYSRYEGAGGYTF
TRBV5-4	-	-	TRBJ2-1	TGTGCCAGCAGGCATTGGCCTTACGAGGGGGGATACAATGAGCAGTTCTTC	CASRHWPYEGGYNEQFF
TRBV6-5	-	-	TRBJ1-2	TGTGCCAGCAGCCTCGGGCCCGGCGGGAGCTATGGCTACACCTTC	CASSLGPGGSYGYTF
TRBV3-1/TRBV3-2	-	-	TRBJ1-2	TGTGCCAGCAGCCCCTCCTGGGGCTATGGCTACACCTTC	CASSPSWGYGYTF
TRBV30	-	-	TRBJ2-7	TGTGCCTGGCGCCGGACGGGGGATAAGGGCTACGAGCAGTACTTC	CAWRRTGDKGYEQYF
TRBV7-2	-	-	TRBJ2-7	TGTGCCAGCAGCTTAGGACGGCGGGTCTACGAGCAGTACTTC	CASSLGRRVYEQYF
TRBV5-1	-	-	TRBJ2-5	TGCGCCAGCAGCTTGGTTGGAGGCGCTGTACAAGAGACCCAGTACTTC	CASSLVGGAVQETQYF
TRBV7-2	-	-	TRBJ2-2	TGTGCCAGCAGCTCGGACAACACCGGGGAGCTGTTTTTT	CASSSDNTGELFF
TRBV2	-	-	TRBJ1-4	TGTGCCAGCAGTGGCGGGGGGCAGGGTGAAAAACTGTTTTTT	CASSGGGQGEKLFF
TRBV13	-	TRBD1	TRBJ1-3	TGTGCCAGCAGCTTTCCGGGACAGGGCTCCGGAAACACCATATATTTT	CASSFPGQGSGNTIYF
TRBV7-2	-	TRBD1	TRBJ1-3	TGTGCCAGCAGCTTTGGAGCGCCAAAAAGGGGGCCGGCAAACACCATATATTTT	CASSFGAPKRGPANTIYF
TRBV19	-	-	TRBJ1-1	TGTGCCAGTAGTTGGGGCGGGAACACTGAAGCTTTCTTT	CASSWGGNTEAFF
TRBV7-8	once	-	TRBJ2-7	TGTGCCAGCAGCTCGACCGAGGTGTCATACGAGCAGTACTTC	CASSSTEVSYEQYF
TRBV24-1	once	TRBD1	TRBJ2-3	TGTGCCATACAGGGGGTCCTAAACACAGATACGCAGTATTTT	CAIQGVLNTDTQYF
TRBV27	-	-	TRBJ2-7	TGTGCCAGCAGCCTCCAGGGGACCTACGAGCAGTACTTC	CASSLQGTYEQYF
TRBV19	-	-	TRBJ1-1	TGTGCCAGTAGTATTGATGGGGGAAACTCTGAAGCTTTCTTT	CASSIDGGNSEAFF
TRBV11-3	-	-	TRBJ2-4	TGTGCCAGCAGCTTAAACAGCGACATTCAGTACTTC	CASSLNSDIQYF
TRBV6-6	-	-	TRBJ1-1	TGTGCCAGCAGTCCTCTTTCAGGGGTGGGGTCGAACACTGAAGCTTTCTTT	CASSPLSGVGSNTEAFF
TRBV6-2/TRBV6-3	-	-	TRBJ1-3	TGTGCCAGCAGTACACGACCGTCTGGAAACACCATATATTTT	CASSTRPSGNTIYF
TRBV12-3/TRBV12-4	-	-	TRBJ1-2	TGTGCCAGCAGTTTTGACAGCGACTATGGCTACACCTTC	CASSFDSDYGYTF
TRBV5-1	-	-	TRBJ2-6	TGCGCCAGCAGCACAACAGGGCCGAGCTCTGGGGCCAACGTCCTGACTTTC	CASSTTGPSSGANVLTF